This T cell receptor beta chain was documented in a study of shared clonotypes between healthy human individuals. At the level of the study: Donors had three CD4 naive, three CD4 memory, two CD8 naive and one CD8 memory plate apiece.

Clones were read by immunoSEQ multiplex PCR, and TCRdb kept only the in-frame ones, dropping some. This table holds about 2.2 million clones, approximately 92% found once. Germline CDR1 is SGDLS and CDR2 is YYNGEE. This CDR3 contains 16 residues. Trimming cost V 4 bases and J 6 bases; bases outside gene matches: 10. In the case of this clone: Its antigen is unknown.

Terminally differentiated effector memory CD45RA+ cells were left out of the naive CD8 fraction, which was CD45RO-negative and positively selected for CCR7. Every one of the donors was a Caucasian adult that lived in Nashville, Tennessee. Whole-study findings and limits: Shared across several donors were about 4.6% of the naive CD4 clonotypes. Despite large depth, rarefaction showed incomplete sorted-subset sequencing.

Sample: naive CD8+ T cells from PBMCs. The sequence was collected from a man between 18 and 29 years old in good health. Some clones in this sample may be carry-over from other donors' samples. The chain couples TRBV9 to TRBJ2-2, with TRBD1 matching over 9 bases. The CDR3 DNA reads TGTGCCAGCAGCCCCGAGACAGGGGGGCGCTCCGGGGAGCTGTTTTTT. This encodes CASSPETGGRSGELFF.